A single T cell receptor beta chain is shown here with its context. No antigen is known for it. This record comes from a study of cytomegalovirus exposure and HLA in healthy donors. In the PCR, 60 Vbeta and 13 Jbeta primers were used. Assay used: immunoSEQ multiplex PCR; TCRdb lists only in-frame clones, some missing. Of under 130,000 clones listed, 50% to 65% are singletons. General study points: A few CMV-associated chains were confirmed in vitro to be specific for CMV antigens. Across donors, sequencing depth was assumed by presence/absence analyses to be roughly uniform. Reportedly, TCR beta sequences accurately predicted HLA-A and HLA-B alleles in most subjects. Cytomegalovirus-associated TCR beta chains were listed, numbering approximately 150.

Trimming pared 3 bases from V and 5 bases from J, leaving 20 bases between. The CDR3 length is 16 residues. The germline gives CDR1 SGHTA, CDR2 FQGNSA. Sequenced material: PBMCs. This sequence originates from a man aged 30-40 years in good health and CMV-seropositive. The chain recombines TRBV7-2 with TRBJ2-7; TRBD2 is a possible D gene (7 bases). DNA of the CDR3: TGTGCCAGCAGCTTGCAACCCACGAGGGGGGGCGACGAGCAGTACTTC. Translating it yields CASSLQPTRGGDEQYF.